This T cell receptor beta chain is drawn from a study of CD8+CD57+ T cells in acquired aplastic anemia. Looking at the study overall: Isolated CD4+ and CD8+ cells, once sorted, yielded DNA averaging 3.2 ug. Study-level results: Simpson's diversity of CD8+ cells was not significantly different in patients compared with controls.

Only patients with CD8+CD57+ cell expansion on flow cytometry were chosen for sequencing. No therapy had been given to the patients at the time of blood sampling. With V trimmed by 5 bases and J by 1 base, 7 bases remained unmatched. Germline V gene lookup returns CDR1 DFQATT and CDR2 SNEGSKA (reference sequence). This CDR3 has 15 amino acids. The template used for profiling TCR beta VDJ and CDR3 was genomic DNA. TCRdb re-called the reads through MiXCR, storing one row per CDR3 protein. The profile shows about 160,000 distinct CDR3 sequences, 70% to 75% of them singletons. About this clonotype: Its antigen is undetermined.

The clonotype comes from a human donor with aplastic anemia. Sequenced material: sorted CD4+, CD8+, or CD8+CD57+ T cells (not recorded which) from PBMCs. J is TRBJ2-2 and V is TRBV20-1, with 7 bases lining up with TRBD2. As DNA, the CDR3 is TGCAGTGCTGGGAGAGGCGGGAGGAACACCGGGGAGCTGTTTTTT. Translation gives CSAGRGGRNTGELFF.